The present entry profiles one T cell receptor beta chain with its context. Its target is not known. This sample includes further DNA sequences coding for the same CDR3. 60 Vbeta and 13 Jbeta primers were used in PCR. Data came from immunoSEQ multiplex PCR; TCRdb stores just in-frame clones and leaves some out. Its table lists around 76,000 clones. V dropped 5 bases and J dropped 2; count of bases not matched to a gene: 8. The CDR3 has 16 residues. Germline V gene data show CDR1 as MDHEN and CDR2 as SYDVKM. The sample originates from a study of cytomegalovirus exposure and HLA in healthy donors. Notes on the study in general: Indistinguishable V segments such as TRBV6-2 and TRBV6-3 were excluded. It was about 180 TCR beta chains that were listed as cytomegalovirus-associated.

Sequencing input: PBMCs. This sequence originates from a woman in her sixties in good health and CMV-seronegative. J is TRBJ2-7 and V is TRBV28; the match to TRBD1 covers 11 bases. The CDR3 spells CASSGNPGQGAYEQYF. DNA for the CDR3: TGTGCCAGCAGTGGAAACCCGGGACAGGGGGCCTACGAGCAGTACTTC. The complete variable domain, with remaining parts taken from reference TRBV28 and TRBJ2-7, reads DVKVTQSSRYLVKRTGEKVFLECVQDMDHENMFWYRQDPGLGLRLIYFSYDVKMKEKGDIPEGYSVSREKKERFSLILESASTNQTSMYLCASSGNPGQGAYEQYFGPGTRLTVT.